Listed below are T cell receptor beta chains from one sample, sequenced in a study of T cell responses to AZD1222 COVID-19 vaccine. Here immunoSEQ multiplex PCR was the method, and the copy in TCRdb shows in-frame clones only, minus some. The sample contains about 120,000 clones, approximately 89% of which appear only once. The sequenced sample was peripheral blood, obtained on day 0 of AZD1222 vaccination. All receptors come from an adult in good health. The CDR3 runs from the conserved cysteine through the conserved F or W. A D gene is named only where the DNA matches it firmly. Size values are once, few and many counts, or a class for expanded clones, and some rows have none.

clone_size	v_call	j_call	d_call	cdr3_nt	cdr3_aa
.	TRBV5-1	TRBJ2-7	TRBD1	TGCGCCAGCAGCACACCGGGACAGGGCTACGAGCAGTACTTC	CASSTPGQGYEQYF
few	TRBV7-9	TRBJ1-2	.	TGTGCCAGCAGCCCAAAAGTCCGGGTTCGAGGCGGCTACACCTTC	CASSPKVRVRGGYTF
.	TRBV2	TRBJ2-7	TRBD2	TGTGCCAGCGCGGGGGGGCTGGGATACGAGCAGTACTTC	CASAGGLGYEQYF
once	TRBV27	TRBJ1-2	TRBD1	TGTGCCAGCAGTACCTTGACAGGGTCGGGCTATGGCTACACCTTC	CASSTLTGSGYGYTF
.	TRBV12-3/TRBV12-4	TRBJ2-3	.	TGTGCCAGCAGGCTAACAGATACGCAGTATTTT	CASRLTDTQYF
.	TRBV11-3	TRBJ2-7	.	TGTGCCAGCAGCTCCCCCCCGGGGGAGCAGTACTTC	CASSSPPGEQYF
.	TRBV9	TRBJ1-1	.	TGTGCCAGCAGCGGGAGGGGGACCCAGGGAGGGAACACTGAAGCTTTCTTT	CASSGRGTQGGNTEAFF
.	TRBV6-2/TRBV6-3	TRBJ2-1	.	TGTGCCAGCAGTTCGGGGGACTCCTTTAGCTCCTACAATGAGCAGTTCTTC	CASSSGDSFSSYNEQFF
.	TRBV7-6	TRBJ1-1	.	TGTGCCAGCAGCTTAGGCGGGGGTTGGAACACTGAAGCTTTCTTT	CASSLGGGWNTEAFF
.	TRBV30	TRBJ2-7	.	TGTGCCTGGAGGCCTGGGCGGAGGGACTACGAGCAGTACTTC	CAWRPGRRDYEQYF
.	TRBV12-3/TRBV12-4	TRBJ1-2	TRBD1	TGTGCCAGCACCCTTAGGGGGCCCGATGGCTACACCTTC	CASTLRGPDGYTF
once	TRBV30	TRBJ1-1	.	TGTGCCTGGAGTATGAGGGGGGCTTTGAACACTGAAGCTTTCTTT	CAWSMRGALNTEAFF
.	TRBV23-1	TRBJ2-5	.	TGCGCCAGCAGTCCCCCGCCGTATGAGACCCAGTACTTC	CASSPPPYETQYF
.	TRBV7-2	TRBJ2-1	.	TGTGCCAGCAGCTTCCGCTACAATGAGCAGTTCTTC	CASSFRYNEQFF
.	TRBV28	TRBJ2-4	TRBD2	TGTGCCAGTTCAACTAGCGGTACAAACATTCAGTACTTC	CASSTSGTNIQYF
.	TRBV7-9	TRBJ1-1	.	TGTGCCAGCAGCAAAGAGACAAGGAACACTGAAGCTTTCTTT	CASSKETRNTEAFF
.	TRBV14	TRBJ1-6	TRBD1	TGTGCCAGCAGCCCGGGACAGGGGGTAGGTTCACCCCTCCACTTT	CASSPGQGVGSPLHF
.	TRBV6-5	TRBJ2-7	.	TGTGCCAGCAGTTACTCTACACCGACAGAGACCTACGAGCAGTACTTC	CASSYSTPTETYEQYF
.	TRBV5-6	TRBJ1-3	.	TGTGCCAGCAGCCGACCACTCTTAAACACCATATATTTT	CASSRPLLNTIYF
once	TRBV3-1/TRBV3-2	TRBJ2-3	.	TGTGCCAGCAGCCAAGTGAGTGTCCCCACAGATACGCAGTATTTT	CASSQVSVPTDTQYF
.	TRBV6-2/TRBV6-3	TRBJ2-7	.	TGTGCCAGCAGTTACTCGAAGATCACCTCCTACGAGCAGTACTTC	CASSYSKITSYEQYF
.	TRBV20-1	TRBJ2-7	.	TGCAGTGCTAGAGAATATTACGAGCAGTACTTC	CSAREYYEQYF
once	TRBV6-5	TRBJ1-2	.	TGTGCCACCTCGTCCCGTGATTTGTATGATGGCTACACCTTC	CATSSRDLYDGYTF
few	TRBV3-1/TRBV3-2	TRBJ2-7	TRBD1	TGTGCCAGCAGCCGACAGGGTCGGTACGAGCAGTACTTC	CASSRQGRYEQYF
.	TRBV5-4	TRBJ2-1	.	TGTGCCAGCAGCTTGGGCGGGGGCACCTACAATGAGCAGTTCTTC	CASSLGGGTYNEQFF
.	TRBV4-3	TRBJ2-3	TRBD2	TGCGCCAGCAGCCAAGATGCGGGGGGCACAGATACGCAGTATTTT	CASSQDAGGTDTQYF
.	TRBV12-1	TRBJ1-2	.	TGTGCCAGCAGTAAAGACTATGGCTACACCTTC	CASSKDYGYTF
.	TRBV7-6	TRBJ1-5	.	TGTGCCAGCAGCTTGGGCTCGGGCCCTTATAGCAATCAGCCCCAGCATTTT	CASSLGSGPYSNQPQHF
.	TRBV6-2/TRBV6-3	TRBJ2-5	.	TGTGCCAGCAGTTCACGGAGGGAGGAAGAGACCCAGTACTTC	CASSSRREEETQYF
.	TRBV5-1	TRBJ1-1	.	TGCGCCAGCAGCCTAGTAAACACTGAAGCTTTCTTT	CASSLVNTEAFF
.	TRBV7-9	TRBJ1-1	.	TGTGCCAGCAGCTTAGGACTCCCGAACACTGAAGCTTTCTTT	CASSLGLPNTEAFF
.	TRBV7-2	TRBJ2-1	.	TGTGCCAGCAGCTTAGATCCGGCAGTGAGCTCCTACAATGAGCAGTTCTTC	CASSLDPAVSSYNEQFF
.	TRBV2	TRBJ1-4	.	TGTGCCAGCACCATCCGGGACATACTGAATGAAAAACTGTTTTTT	CASTIRDILNEKLFF
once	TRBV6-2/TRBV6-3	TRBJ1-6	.	TGTGCCAGCAGCGGACTTTCACCCCTCCACTTT	CASSGLSPLHF
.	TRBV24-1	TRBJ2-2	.	TGTGCCACCAGTGATTCTGCTCGGGAGCTGTTTTTT	CATSDSARELFF
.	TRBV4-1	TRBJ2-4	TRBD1	TGCGCCAGCAGCCAAGATGTCAACAGGGGATCTGCGGGAAACATTCAGTACTTC	CASSQDVNRGSAGNIQYF
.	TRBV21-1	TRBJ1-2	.	TGTGCCAACCTTATCTATCAGGGGGCCTGTGGCTACACCTTC	CANLIYQGACGYTF
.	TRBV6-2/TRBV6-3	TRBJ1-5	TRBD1	TGTGCCAGCAGTTACCACAAGGAGCAGGGGGCGAGAAGCAATCAGCCCCAGCATTTT	CASSYHKEQGARSNQPQHF
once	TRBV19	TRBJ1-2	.	TGTGCCAGTAGTAAAGGGGATGGATTCAACTATGGCTACACCTTC	CASSKGDGFNYGYTF
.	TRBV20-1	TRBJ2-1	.	TGCAGTGCCCGTGCCGGGGGTAAGCAGTTCTTC	CSARAGGKQFF
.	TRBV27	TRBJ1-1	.	TGTGCCAGCAGTTTACAGGTACGGGGCACTGAAGCTTTCTTT	CASSLQVRGTEAFF
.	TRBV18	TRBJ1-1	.	TGTGCCAGCTCAGCCTCAATAGGGAACACTGAAGCTTTCTTT	CASSASIGNTEAFF
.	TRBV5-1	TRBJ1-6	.	TGCGCCAGCAGCTTGTCAGGTCCCAATTCACCCCTCCACTTT	CASSLSGPNSPLHF
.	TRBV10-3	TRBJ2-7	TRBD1	TGTGCCATCTCGGGTGGGGGCAGGGGGCATGTATACGAGCAGTACTTC	CAISGGGRGHVYEQYF
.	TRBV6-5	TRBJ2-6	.	TGTGCCAGCAGGCGACAGAGCTCTGGGGCCAACGTCCTGACTTTC	CASRRQSSGANVLTF
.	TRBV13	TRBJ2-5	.	TGTGCCAGCAGCTTAATCGTCGACGGAGAGACCCAGTACTTC	CASSLIVDGETQYF
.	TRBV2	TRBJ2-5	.	TGTGCCAGCAGTGGGAAGACCCAGTACTTC	CASSGKTQYF
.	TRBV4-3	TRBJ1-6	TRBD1	TGCGCCAGCAGCCAGGACCGGACAGGGAATAATTCACCCCTCCACTTT	CASSQDRTGNNSPLHF
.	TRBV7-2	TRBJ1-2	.	TGTGCCAGCAGCTTAGACGGTCCTCGGGATGGCTACACCTTC	CASSLDGPRDGYTF
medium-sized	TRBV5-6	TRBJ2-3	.	TGTGCCAGCAGCTTAAAGGGGCTTCTCACAGATACGCAGTATTTT	CASSLKGLLTDTQYF
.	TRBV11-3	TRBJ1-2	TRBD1	TGTGCCAGCAGCTACCCCCCGACAGGGCATGGTCCCTATGGCTACACCTTC	CASSYPPTGHGPYGYTF
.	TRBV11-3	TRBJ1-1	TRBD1	TGTGCCAGCATGGAGGGGGCGAACACTGAAGCTTTCTTT	CASMEGANTEAFF
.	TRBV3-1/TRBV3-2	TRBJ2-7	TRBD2	TGTGCCAGCAGCCAAGAGACTAGCGGGGGCCGCTACGAGCAGTACTTC	CASSQETSGGRYEQYF
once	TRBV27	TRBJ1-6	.	TGTGCCACCATGTGGGACGGAAGGACCTATAATTCACCCCTCCACTTT	CATMWDGRTYNSPLHF
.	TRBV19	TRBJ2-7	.	TGTGCCAGTAGTATAGGGGCACTATCGAAAAGCTCCTACGAGCAGTACTTC	CASSIGALSKSSYEQYF
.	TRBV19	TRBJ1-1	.	TGTGCCAGTAGTATCCAGACGTTGAACACTGAAGCTTTCTTT	CASSIQTLNTEAFF
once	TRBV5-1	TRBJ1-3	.	TGCGCCAGCAGCCCGACAGCGAGCTCTGGAAACACCATATATTTT	CASSPTASSGNTIYF
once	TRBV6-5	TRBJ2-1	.	TGTGCCAGCAGTTACACTGACCGAAATGAGCAGTTCTTC	CASSYTDRNEQFF
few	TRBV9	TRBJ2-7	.	TGTGCCAGCAGCGTAGACCCGGGAATCTCCTACGAGCAGTACTTC	CASSVDPGISYEQYF
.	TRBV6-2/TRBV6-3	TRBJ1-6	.	TGTGCCAGCAGTTATAGGACATCGAGCTCCTATAATTCACCCCTCCACTTT	CASSYRTSSSYNSPLHF